This TCR beta chain originates from a study of T cells after yellow fever vaccination. Per the germline V gene, CDR1 is MNHEY and CDR2 is SVGAGI. The CDR3 has 14 amino acids. Trimming removed 1 base at V and 6 bases at J, with 12 bases between. A note on this clonotype: Its antigen is currently unknown.

MiXCR, applied by TCRdb to the 5' RACE reads, yields one record per CDR3 protein. Among about 580,000 distinct CDR3 sequences listed, about 15% were seen once. Whole-study results and caveats: Most clones from primary vaccination were detected again post-booster (just under 97% CD4, 88% CD8). Contamination by abundant bulk-population clonotypes could be present in FACS-sorted repertoires.

The material was PBMCs, obtained 4 to 5 days after the first yellow fever vaccination. This TCR was sampled from a man aged 18 to 30 who received the YFV17D yellow fever vaccine. The chain joins TRBV6-5 to TRBJ1-1; D perhaps matches TRBD1 (5 bases). CDR3 bases: TGTGCCAGCAGTTACTACCTGGGGGATCCTGAAGCTTTCTTT. Translated: CASSYYLGDPEAFF.